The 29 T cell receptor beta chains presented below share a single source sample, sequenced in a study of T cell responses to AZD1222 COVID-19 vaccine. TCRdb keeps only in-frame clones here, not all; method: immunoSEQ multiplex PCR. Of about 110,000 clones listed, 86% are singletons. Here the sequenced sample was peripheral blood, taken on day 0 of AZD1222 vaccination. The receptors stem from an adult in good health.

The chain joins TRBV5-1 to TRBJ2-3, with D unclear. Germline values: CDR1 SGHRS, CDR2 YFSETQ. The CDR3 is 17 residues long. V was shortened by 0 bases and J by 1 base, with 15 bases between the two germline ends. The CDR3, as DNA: TGCGCCAGCAGCTTGGGACTGGCGGTTGGTCGCACAGATACGCAGTATTTT. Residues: CASSLGLAVGRTDTQYF. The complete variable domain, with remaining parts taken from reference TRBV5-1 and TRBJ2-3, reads KAGVTQTPRYLIKTRGQQVTLSCSPISGHRSVSWYQQTPGQGLQFLFEYFSETQRNKGNFPGRFSGRQFSNSRSEMNVSTLELGDSALYLCASSLGLAVGRTDTQYFGPGTRLTVL.

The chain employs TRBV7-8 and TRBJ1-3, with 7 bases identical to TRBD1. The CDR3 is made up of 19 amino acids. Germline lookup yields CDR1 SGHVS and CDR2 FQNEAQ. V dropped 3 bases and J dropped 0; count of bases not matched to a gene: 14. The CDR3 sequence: CASSLKPIDRVLSGNTIYF. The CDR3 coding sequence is TGTGCCAGCAGCTTGAAACCCATTGACAGGGTTCTCTCTGGAAACACCATATATTTT.

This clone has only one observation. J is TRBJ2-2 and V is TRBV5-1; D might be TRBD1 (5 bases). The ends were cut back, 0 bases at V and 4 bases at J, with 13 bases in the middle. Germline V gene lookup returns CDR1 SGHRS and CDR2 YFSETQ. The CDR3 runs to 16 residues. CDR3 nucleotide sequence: TGCGCCAGCAGCTTGGCGGCAGGGCCGACCACCGGGGAGCTGTTTTTT. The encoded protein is CASSLAAGPTTGELFF.

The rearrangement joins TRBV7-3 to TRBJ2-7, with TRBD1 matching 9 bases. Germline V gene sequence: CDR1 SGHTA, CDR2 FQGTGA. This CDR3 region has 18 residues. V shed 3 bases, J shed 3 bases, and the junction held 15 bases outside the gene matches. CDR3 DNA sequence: TGTGCCAGCAGCTTTACCGCCTTAAGGACAGGGGATCACTACGAGCAGTACTTC. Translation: CASSFTALRTGDHYEQYF.

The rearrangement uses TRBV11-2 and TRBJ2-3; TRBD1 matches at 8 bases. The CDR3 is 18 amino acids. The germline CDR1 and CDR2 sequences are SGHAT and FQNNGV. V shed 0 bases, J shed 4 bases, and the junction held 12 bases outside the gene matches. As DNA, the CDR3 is TGTGCCAGCAGCTTAGAAGCTTTTCTCCAGGGGGCAGCAGATACGCAGTATTTT. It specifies CASSLEAFLQGAADTQYF.

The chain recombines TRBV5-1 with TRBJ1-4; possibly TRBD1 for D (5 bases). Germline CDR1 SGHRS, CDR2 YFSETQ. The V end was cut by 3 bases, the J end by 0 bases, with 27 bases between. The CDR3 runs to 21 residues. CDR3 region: CASSWDGVRITTLPTNEKLFF. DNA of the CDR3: TGCGCCAGCAGCTGGGACGGCGTAAGGATAACCACCCTTCCAACTAATGAAAAACTGTTTTTT. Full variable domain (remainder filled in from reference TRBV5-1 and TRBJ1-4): KAGVTQTPRYLIKTRGQQVTLSCSPISGHRSVSWYQQTPGQGLQFLFEYFSETQRNKGNFPGRFSGRQFSNSRSEMNVSTLELGDSALYLCASSWDGVRITTLPTNEKLFFGSGTQLSVL.

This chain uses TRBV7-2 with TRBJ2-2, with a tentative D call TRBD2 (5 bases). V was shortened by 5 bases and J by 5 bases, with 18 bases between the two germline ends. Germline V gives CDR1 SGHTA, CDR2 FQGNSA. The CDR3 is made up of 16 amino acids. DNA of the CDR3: TGTGCCAGCAGCCCGCGGGCCTCGACGGGGACCGGGGAGCTGTTTTTT. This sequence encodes CASSPRASTGTGELFF. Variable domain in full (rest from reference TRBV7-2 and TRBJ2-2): GAGVSQSPSNKVTEKGKDVELRCDPISGHTALYWYRQSLGQGLEFLIYFQGNSAPDKSGLPSDRFSAERTGGSVSTLTIQRTQQEDSAVYLCASSPRASTGTGELFFGEGSRLTVL.

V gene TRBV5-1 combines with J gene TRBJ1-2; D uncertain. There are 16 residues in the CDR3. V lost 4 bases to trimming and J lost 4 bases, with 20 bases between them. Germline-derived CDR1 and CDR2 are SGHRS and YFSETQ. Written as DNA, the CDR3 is TGCGCCAGCAGCCTGGGGTTGGAATCAAGCCTCTATGGCTACACCTTC. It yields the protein CASSLGLESSLYGYTF.

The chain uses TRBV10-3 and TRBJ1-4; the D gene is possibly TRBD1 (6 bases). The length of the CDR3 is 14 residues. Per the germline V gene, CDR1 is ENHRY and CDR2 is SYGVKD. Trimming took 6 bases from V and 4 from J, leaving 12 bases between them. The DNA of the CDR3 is TGTGCCATCAGAGATGGGGGCAATAATGAAAAACTGTTTTTT. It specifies CAIRDGGNNEKLFF.

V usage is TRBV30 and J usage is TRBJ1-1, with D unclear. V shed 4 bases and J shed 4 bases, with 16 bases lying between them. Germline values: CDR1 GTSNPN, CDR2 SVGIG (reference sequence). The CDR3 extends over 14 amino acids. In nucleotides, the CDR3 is TGTGCCTGGATGCATGTTGGGCGGGTCACTGAAGCTTTCTTT. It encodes CAWMHVGRVTEAFF. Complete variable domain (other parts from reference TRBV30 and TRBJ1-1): SQTIHQWPATLVQPVGSPLSLECTVEGTSNPNLYWYRQAAGRGLQLLFYSVGIGQISSEVPQNLSASRPQDRQFILSSKKLLLSDSGFYLCAWMHVGRVTEAFFGQGTRLTVV.

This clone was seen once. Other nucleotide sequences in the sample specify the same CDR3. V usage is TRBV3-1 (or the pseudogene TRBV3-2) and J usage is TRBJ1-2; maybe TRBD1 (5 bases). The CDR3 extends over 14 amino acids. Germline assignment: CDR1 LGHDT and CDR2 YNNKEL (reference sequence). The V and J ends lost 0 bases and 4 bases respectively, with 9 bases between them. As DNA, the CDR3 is TGTGCCAGCAGCCAAGAGGGGACGGTCTATGGCTACACCTTC. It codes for CASSQEGTVYGYTF.

The CDR3 DNA follows: TGTGCCAGCACCGGGACGGTGACCTACGAGCAGTACTTC. Amino acid sequence: CASTGTVTYEQYF. This chain uses TRBV2 with TRBJ2-7; D might be TRBD1 or TRBD2, each matching 5 bases. Looked up from germline, CDR1 is SNHLY and CDR2 is FYNNEI. V was trimmed by 7 bases and J by 2 bases, leaving 12 bases between them. The CDR3 length is 13 residues.

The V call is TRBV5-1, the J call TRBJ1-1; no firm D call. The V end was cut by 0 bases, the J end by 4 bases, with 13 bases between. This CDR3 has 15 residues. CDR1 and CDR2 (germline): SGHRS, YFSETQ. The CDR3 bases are TGCGCCAGCAGCTTGGTACCGGGAAGTGGCACTGAAGCTTTCTTT. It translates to CASSLVPGSGTEAFF.

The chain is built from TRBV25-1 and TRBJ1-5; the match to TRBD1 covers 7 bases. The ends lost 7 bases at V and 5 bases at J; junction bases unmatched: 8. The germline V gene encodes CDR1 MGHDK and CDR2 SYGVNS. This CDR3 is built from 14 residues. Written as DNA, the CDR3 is TGTGCCAGCATCACGGACAGGAGGGATCAGCCCCAGCATTTT. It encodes CASITDRRDQPQHF. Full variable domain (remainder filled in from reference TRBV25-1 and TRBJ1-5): EADIYQTPRYLVIGTGKKITLECSQTMGHDKMYWYQQDPGMELHLIHYSYGVNSTEKGDLSSESTVSRIRTEHFPLTLESARPSHTSQYLCASITDRRDQPQHFGDGTRLSIL.

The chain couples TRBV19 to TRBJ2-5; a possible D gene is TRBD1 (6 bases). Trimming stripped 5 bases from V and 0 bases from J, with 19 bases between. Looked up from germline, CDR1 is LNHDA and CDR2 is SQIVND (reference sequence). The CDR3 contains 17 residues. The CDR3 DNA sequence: TGTGCCAGTAGTGACGTCCGGACAGTCCCGTACCAAGAGACCCAGTACTTC. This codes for CASSDVRTVPYQETQYF.

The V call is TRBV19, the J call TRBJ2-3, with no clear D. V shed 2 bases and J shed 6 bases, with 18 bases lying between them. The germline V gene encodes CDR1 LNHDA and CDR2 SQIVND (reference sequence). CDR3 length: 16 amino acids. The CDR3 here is CASSISAPPTADTQYF. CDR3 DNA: TGTGCCAGTAGTATATCCGCCCCCCCAACCGCCGATACGCAGTATTTT.

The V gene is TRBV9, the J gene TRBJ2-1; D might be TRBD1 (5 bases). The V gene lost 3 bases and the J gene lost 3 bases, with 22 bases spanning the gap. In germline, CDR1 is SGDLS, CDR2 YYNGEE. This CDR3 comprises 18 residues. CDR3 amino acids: CASSGRISGGAFYNEQFF. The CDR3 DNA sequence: TGTGCCAGCAGCGGTCGGATTAGTGGTGGGGCATTCTACAATGAGCAGTTCTTC.

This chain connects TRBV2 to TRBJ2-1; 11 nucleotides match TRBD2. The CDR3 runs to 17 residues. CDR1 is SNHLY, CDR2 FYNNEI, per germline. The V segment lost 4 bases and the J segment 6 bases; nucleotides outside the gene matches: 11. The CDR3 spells CASSVVNSGGAVNEQFF. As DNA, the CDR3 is TGTGCCAGCAGTGTCGTGAATAGCGGGGGGGCGGTCAATGAGCAGTTCTTC.

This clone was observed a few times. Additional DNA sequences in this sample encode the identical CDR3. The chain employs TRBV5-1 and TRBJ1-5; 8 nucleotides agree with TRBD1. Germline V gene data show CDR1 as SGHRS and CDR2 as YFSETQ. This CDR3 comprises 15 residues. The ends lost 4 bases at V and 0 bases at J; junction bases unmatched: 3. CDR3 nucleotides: TGCGCCAGCAGCCTGACAGGGGATAGCAATCAGCCCCAGCATTTT. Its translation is CASSLTGDSNQPQHF.

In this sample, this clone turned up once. The CDR3 sequence is CASSLPGPYGYTF. The CDR3 DNA sequence: TGTGCCAGCAGCTTACCGGGCCCATATGGCTACACCTTC. The chain uses TRBV12-3 or TRBV12-4 and TRBJ1-2; D not certain. Trimming stripped 6 bases from V and 5 bases from J, with 13 bases between. The CDR3 consists of 13 residues.

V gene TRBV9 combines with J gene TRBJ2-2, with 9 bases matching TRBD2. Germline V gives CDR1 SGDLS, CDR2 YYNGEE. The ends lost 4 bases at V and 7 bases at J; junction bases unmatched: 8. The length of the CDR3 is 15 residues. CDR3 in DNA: TGTGCCAGCAGCTTACGCGGGGGGGCGGTCGGGGAGCTGTTTTTT. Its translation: CASSLRGGAVGELFF. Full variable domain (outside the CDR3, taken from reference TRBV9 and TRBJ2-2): DSGVTQTPKHLITATGQRVTLRCSPRSGDLSVYWYQQSLDQGLQFLIQYYNGEERAKGNILERFSAQQFPDLHSELNLSSLELGDSALYFCASSLRGGAVGELFFGEGSRLTVL.

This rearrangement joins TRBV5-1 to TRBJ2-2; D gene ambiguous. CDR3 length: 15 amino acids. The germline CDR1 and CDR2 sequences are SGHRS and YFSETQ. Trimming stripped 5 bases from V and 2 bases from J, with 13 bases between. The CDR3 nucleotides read TGCGCCAGCAGAACGGACCCAGGAAACACCGGGGAGCTGTTTTTT. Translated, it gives CASRTDPGNTGELFF. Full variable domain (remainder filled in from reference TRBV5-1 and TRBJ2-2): KAGVTQTPRYLIKTRGQQVTLSCSPISGHRSVSWYQQTPGQGLQFLFEYFSETQRNKGNFPGRFSGRQFSNSRSEMNVSTLELGDSALYLCASRTDPGNTGELFFGEGSRLTVL.

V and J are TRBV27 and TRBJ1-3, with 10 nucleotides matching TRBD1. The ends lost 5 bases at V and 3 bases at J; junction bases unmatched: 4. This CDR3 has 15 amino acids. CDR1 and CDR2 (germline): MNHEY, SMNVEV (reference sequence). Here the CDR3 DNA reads TGTGCCAGCAGTACTGGGACAGGGGTTGGAAACACCATATATTTT. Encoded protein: CASSTGTGVGNTIYF.

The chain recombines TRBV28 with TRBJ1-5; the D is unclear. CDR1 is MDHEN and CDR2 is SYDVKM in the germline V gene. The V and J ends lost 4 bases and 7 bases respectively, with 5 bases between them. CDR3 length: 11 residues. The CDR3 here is CASSSYQPQHF. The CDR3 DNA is TGTGCCAGCAGTTCTTACCAGCCCCAGCATTTT.

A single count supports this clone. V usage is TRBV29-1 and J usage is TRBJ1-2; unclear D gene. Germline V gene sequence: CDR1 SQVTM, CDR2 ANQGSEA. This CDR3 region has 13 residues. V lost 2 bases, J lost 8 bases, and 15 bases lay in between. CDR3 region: CSVEPGAKEGYTF. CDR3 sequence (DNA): TGCAGCGTTGAACCAGGCGCGAAGGAAGGCTACACCTTC. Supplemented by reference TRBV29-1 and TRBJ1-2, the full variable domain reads SAVISQKPSRDICQRGTSLTIQCQVDSQVTMMFWYRQQPGQSLTLIATANQGSEATYESGFVIDKFPISRPNLTFSTLTVSNMSPEDSSIYLCSVEPGAKEGYTFGSGTRLTVV.

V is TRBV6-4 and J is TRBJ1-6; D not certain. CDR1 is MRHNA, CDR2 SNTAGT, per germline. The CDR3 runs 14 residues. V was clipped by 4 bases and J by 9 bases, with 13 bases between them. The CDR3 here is CASSAGRGLSPLHF. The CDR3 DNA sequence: TGTGCCAGCAGTGCGGGTAGAGGGCTTTCACCCCTCCACTTT.

CDR3 amino acids: CASRPQEGRVGQPQHF. In nucleotides, the CDR3 is TGTGCAAGTCGCCCCCAAGAGGGACGGGTAGGTCAGCCCCAGCATTTT. This sequence joins TRBV12-2 and TRBJ1-5. TRBV12-2 is a pseudogene. CDR3 length: 16 residues.

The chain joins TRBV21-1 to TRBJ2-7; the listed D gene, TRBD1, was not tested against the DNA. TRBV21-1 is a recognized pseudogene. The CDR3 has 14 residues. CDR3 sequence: CASKIWTGNYEQYF. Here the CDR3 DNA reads TGTGCCAGCAAAATATGGACAGGGAATTACGAGCAGTACTTC.

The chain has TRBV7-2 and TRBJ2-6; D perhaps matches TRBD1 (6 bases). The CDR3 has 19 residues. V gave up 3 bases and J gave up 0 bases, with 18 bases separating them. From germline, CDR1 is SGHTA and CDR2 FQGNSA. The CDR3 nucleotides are TGTGCCAGCAGCTTGAATTACAGGGTCGGGCGCTCTGGGGCCAACGTCCTGACTTTC. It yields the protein CASSLNYRVGRSGANVLTF.